This T cell receptor beta chain came from a study of T cell repertoires in aging, cancer and after chemotherapy. Peripheral blood genomic DNA, not sorted cells or RNA, was the template. The CDR3 has 11 residues. Looked up from germline, CDR1 is SQVTM and CDR2 is ANQGSEA. Deletions cut 4 bases from V and 6 bases from J, with 10 bases between. Overall study findings and caveats: Immunological memory after chemotherapy cannot be judged from the repertoire data. In cancer patients, declining TCR diversity with age involved lost richness and lost evenness.

In this sample, this clonotype is medium-sized. What it binds is unknown. Rearranged V-D-J TRB sequences were amplified with a mixed TRB-A/B primer pool. MiXCR was run by TCRdb on the multiplex PCR reads, yielding one entry per CDR3 protein. The sample has 9,900 or so distinct CDR3 sequences; around a quarter are singletons. The sequenced sample was blood. The chain joins TRBV29-1 to TRBJ2-7, with D possibly being TRBD2 (5 bases). The sequence derives from a human donor in good health. The CDR3 sequence: CSVVRAGEQYF. The CDR3 DNA is TGCAGCGTTGTCCGGGCGGGCGAGCAGTACTTC.